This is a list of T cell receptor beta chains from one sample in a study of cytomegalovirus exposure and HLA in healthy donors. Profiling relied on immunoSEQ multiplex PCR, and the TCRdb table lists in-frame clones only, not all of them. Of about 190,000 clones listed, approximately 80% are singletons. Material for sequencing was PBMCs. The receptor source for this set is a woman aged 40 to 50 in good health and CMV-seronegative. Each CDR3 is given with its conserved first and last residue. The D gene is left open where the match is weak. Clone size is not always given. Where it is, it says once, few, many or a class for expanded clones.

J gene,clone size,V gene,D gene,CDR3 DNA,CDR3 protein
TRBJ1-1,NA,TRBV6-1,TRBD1,TGTGCCAGCAGTGACGGATCCTTTACAGGGGGCTGGGGGGAAATCCCTGAAGCTTTCTTT,CASSDGSFTGGWGEIPEAFF
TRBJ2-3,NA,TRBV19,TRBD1,TGTGCCAGTAGTCTCACATGGGACAGAGACACAGATACGCAGTATTTT,CASSLTWDRDTDTQYF
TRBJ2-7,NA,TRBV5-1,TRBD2,TGCGCCAGCAGCCCACTAGGGACTAGCGGGACCTACGAGCAGTACTTC,CASSPLGTSGTYEQYF
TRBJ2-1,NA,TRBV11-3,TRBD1,TGTGCCAGCAGCTTTGAACAGGGGCGGTACAATGAGCAGTTCTTC,CASSFEQGRYNEQFF
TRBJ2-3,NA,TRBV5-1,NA,TGCGCCAGCTCTTCACAGGGCTCCACCCCAGATACGCAGTATTTT,CASSSQGSTPDTQYF
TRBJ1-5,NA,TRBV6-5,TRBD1,TGTGCCAGCAGGAGGGGACAGGGAAGCAATCAGCCCCAGCATTTT,CASRRGQGSNQPQHF
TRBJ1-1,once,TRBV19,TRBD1,TGTGCCAGTGTTTTGGACAGGGAGAACACTGAAGCTTTCTTT,CASVLDRENTEAFF
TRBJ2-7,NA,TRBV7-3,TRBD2,TGTGCCAGCAGCTCCTCGGGACTAGCGGACTACGAGCAGTACTTC,CASSSSGLADYEQYF
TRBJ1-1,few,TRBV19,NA,TGTGCCAGTAGTATGACAGCCACCAGGGAGAACACTGAAGCTTTCTTT,CASSMTATRENTEAFF
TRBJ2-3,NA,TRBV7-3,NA,TGTGCCAGCAGCTTAACGGGGGGAGATACGCAGTATTTT,CASSLTGGDTQYF
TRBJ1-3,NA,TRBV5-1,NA,TGCGCCAGCAGCGGGGGGAGCTCTGGAAACACCATATATTTT,CASSGGSSGNTIYF
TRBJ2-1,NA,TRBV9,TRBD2,TGTGCCAGCAGCGTAGCGTGGGGGGGCAATGAGCAGTTCTTC,CASSVAWGGNEQFF
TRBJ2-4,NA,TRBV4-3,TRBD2,TGCGCCAGCAGCCAAGAACTAGCGGGAGAGGGGGGGGCCAAAAACATTCAGTACTTC,CASSQELAGEGGAKNIQYF
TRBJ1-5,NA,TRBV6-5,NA,TGTGCCAGCAGTTACGGGGGGGGCAGCAATCAGCCCCAGCATTTT,CASSYGGGSNQPQHF
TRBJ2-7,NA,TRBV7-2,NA,TGTGCCAGCAGCTTAGTTGGCATCTACGAGCAGTACTTC,CASSLVGIYEQYF
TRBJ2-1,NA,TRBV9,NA,TGTGCCAGCAGCGTGTCTAGCGCCAACAATGAGCAGTTCTTC,CASSVSSANNEQFF
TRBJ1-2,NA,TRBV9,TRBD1,TGTGCCAGCAGCGTCCGGGACAGGGGAGGATTTGGCTACACCTTC,CASSVRDRGGFGYTF
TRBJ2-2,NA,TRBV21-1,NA,TGTGCCAGCAGCAAAGGGGGGGGAGCCATAATGTTTTTT,CASSKGGGAIMFF
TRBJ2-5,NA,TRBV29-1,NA,TGCAGCGTTGAAGGGGGAACCGGGACATCGTACCAAGAGACCCAGTACTTC,CSVEGGTGTSYQETQYF
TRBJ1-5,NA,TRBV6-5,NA,TGTGCCAGCAGTTACGGGGCAGCAAATAGCAATCAGCCCCAGCATTTT,CASSYGAANSNQPQHF
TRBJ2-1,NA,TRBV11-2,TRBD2,TGTGCCAGCAGCTTAGTCCTTAGCGGGAGCAATGAGCAGTTCTTC,CASSLVLSGSNEQFF
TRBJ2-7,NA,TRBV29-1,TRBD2,TGCAGCGCTCAGGCCCGACTAGCGGGGGAGCAGTACTTC,CSAQARLAGEQYF
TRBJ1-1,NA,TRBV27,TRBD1,TGTGCCAGCAGTTACGGACAGGGCAGAGGAGGCACTGAAGCTTTCTTT,CASSYGQGRGGTEAFF
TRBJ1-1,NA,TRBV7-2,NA,TGTGCCAGCAGCTATCCCCCCGCTGAAGCTTTCTTT,CASSYPPAEAFF
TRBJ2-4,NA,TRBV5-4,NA,TGTGCCAGCAGCCCACATTCGGAGAGGTTTAGGTACTTC,CASSPHSERFRYF
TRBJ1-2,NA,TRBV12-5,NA,TGTGCTAGTGGTTTGGGGCAGCCCACGGGTGGCTACACCTTC,CASGLGQPTGGYTF
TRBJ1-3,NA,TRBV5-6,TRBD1,TGTGCCAGCAGCTTCGGACAGGTGGGGAACACCATATATTTT,CASSFGQVGNTIYF
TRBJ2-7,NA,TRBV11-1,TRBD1,TGTGCCAGCAGCACACAACCGGGACAGGGTGTCGAGCAGTACTTC,CASSTQPGQGVEQYF
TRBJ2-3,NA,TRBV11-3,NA,TGTGCCAGCAGCCCCCGGGACACAGATACGCAGTATTTT,CASSPRDTDTQYF
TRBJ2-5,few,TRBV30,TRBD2,TGTGCCTGGAGTGTACTCGCGGGAGGAGAGACCCAGTACTTC,CAWSVLAGGETQYF
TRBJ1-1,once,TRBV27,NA,TGTGCCAGCAGTTCATTCGGACATACGAACACTGAAGCTTTCTTT,CASSSFGHTNTEAFF
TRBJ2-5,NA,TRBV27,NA,TGTGCCAGCAGCACAGGAGGGTACCAAGAGACCCAGTACTTC,CASSTGGYQETQYF
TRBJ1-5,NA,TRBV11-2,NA,TGTGCCAGCAGCTTAGAAGGGGGAATCCAGCCCCAGCATTTT,CASSLEGGIQPQHF
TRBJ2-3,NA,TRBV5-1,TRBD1,TGCGCCAGCAGCCCGGACAGGTTCACAGATACGCAGTATTTT,CASSPDRFTDTQYF
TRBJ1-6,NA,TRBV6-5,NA,TGTGCCAGCAGACGGGACTTGGCTTCACCCCTCCACTTT,CASRRDLASPLHF
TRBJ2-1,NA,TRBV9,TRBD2,TGTGCCAGCAGCTCTAGCGGCTCCTACAATGAGCAGTTCTTC,CASSSSGSYNEQFF
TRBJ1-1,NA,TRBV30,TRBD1,TGTGCCTGGGACAGGGGAGGCACTGAAGCTTTCTTT,CAWDRGGTEAFF
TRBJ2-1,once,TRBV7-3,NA,TGTGCCAGCAGCTTCCAAGGTCGGGGCAATGAGCAGTTCTTC,CASSFQGRGNEQFF
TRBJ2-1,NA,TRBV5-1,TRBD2,TGCGCCAGCAGCTTGAAGGGTAGCGGGAGGGCCTCCTATTACAATGAGCAGTTCTTC,CASSLKGSGRASYYNEQFF
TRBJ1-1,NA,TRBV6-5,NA,TGTGCCACCAAAACGAAGACAGGGAACACTGAAGCTTTCTTT,CATKTKTGNTEAFF
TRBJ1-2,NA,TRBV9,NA,TGTGCCAGCAGCGTAGAGGCAGGGAGGAATGGCTACACCTTC,CASSVEAGRNGYTF
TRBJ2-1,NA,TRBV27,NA,TGTGCCAGCAGTTTACTGCGAGGTAATGAGCAGTTCTTC,CASSLLRGNEQFF
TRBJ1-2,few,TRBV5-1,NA,TGCGCCAGCGGAAAGCAGGAAAACTATGGCTACACCTTC,CASGKQENYGYTF
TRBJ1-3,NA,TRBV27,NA,TGTGCCAGCAGTTTATCCCAGGCAGGTGGAAACACCATATATTTT,CASSLSQAGGNTIYF
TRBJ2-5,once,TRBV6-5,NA,TGTGCCAGCAGTTTAGACCCGCGGGAGACCCAGTACTTC,CASSLDPRETQYF
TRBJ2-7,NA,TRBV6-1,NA,TGTGCCAGCAGTGAAGAGTCCCACCGGAGCCCCTACGAGCAGTACTTC,CASSEESHRSPYEQYF
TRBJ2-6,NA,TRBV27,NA,TGTGCCAGCAGCCCCAGACAGAAGAGCACCTCTGGGGCCAACGTCCTGACTTTC,CASSPRQKSTSGANVLTF
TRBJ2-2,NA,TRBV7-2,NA,TGTGCCAGCAGCTTAGCGCCGGGGAACACCGGGGAGCTGTTTTTT,CASSLAPGNTGELFF
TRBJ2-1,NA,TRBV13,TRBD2,TGTGCCAGCAGCTTAGTTGGACTAGCGGGAATTGGGAATGAGCAGTTCTTC,CASSLVGLAGIGNEQFF
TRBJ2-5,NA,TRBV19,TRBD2,TGTGCCAGTAGTATTAGGTGGGGGGGAGAGACCCAGTACTTC,CASSIRWGGETQYF
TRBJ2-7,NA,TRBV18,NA,TGTGCCAGCTCACCCGCTCGGGACATCTACGAGCAGTACTTC,CASSPARDIYEQYF
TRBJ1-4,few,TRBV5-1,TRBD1,TGCGCCAGCAGCTTTACGCCGGGACAGCCTAATGAAAAACTGTTTTTT,CASSFTPGQPNEKLFF
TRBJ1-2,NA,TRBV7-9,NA,TGTGCCAGCAGTCCCGACTCGAACTATGGCTACACCTTC,CASSPDSNYGYTF
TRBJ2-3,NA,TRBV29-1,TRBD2,TGCGGGGGAGGGACGGCGGGAGTGGCAGATACGCAGTATTTT,CGGGTAGVADTQYF
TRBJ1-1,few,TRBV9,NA,TGTGCCAGCAGCGTAGATAGCCGCAACACTGAAGCTTTCTTT,CASSVDSRNTEAFF